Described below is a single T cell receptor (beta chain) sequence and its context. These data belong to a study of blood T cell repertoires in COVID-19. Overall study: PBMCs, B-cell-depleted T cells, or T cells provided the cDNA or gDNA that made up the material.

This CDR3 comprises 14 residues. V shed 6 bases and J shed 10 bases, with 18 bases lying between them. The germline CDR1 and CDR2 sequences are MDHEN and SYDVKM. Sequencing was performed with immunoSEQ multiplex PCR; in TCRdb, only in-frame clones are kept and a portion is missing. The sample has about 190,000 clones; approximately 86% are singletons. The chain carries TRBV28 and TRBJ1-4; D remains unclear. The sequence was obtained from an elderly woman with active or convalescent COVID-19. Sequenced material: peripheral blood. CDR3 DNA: TGTGCCAGCAGCTTCGGAGTGGATTTCTCAAAACTGTTTTTT. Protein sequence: CASSFGVDFSKLFF.